The 25 T cell receptor beta chains below come from one sample, sequenced in a study of control samples from healthy donors and cancer patients. This table comes from immunoSEQ multiplex PCR, and its TCRdb copy is limited to in-frame clones, with some not included. This table holds fewer than 110,000 clones, approximately 90% found once. The source material was blood. Source of these receptors: a man aged 25-45 years in good health.

The chain carries TRBV12-5 and TRBJ1-2; D is ambiguous. The CDR3 length is 13 residues. CDR1 is LGHNT, CDR2 FRNRAP, per germline. V dropped 3 bases and J dropped 2 bases, with 7 bases sitting between them. The CDR3 reads CASGFGENYGYTF. The DNA of the CDR3 is TGTGCTAGTGGTTTCGGGGAAAACTATGGCTACACCTTC.

This clone came up once. V is TRBV30 and J is TRBJ1-2; perhaps TRBD1 as D (5 bases). Germline V lookup: CDR1 GTSNPN, CDR2 SVGIG (reference sequence). CDR3 size: 14 residues. Trimming pared 2 bases from V and 4 bases from J, leaving 14 bases between. This CDR3 reads CAWSRGGSLYGYTF. CDR3 bases: TGTGCCTGGAGTAGGGGAGGGTCCCTCTATGGCTACACCTTC.

The chain recombines TRBV2 with TRBJ1-4; D ambiguous. V dropped 7 bases and J dropped 2 bases, with 11 bases sitting between them. The germline V gene has CDR1 SNHLY and CDR2 FYNNEI. The CDR3 sequence is 14 residues long. The CDR3 DNA is TGTGCCAGCAATGGGGTGGGGACTAATGAAAAACTGTTTTTT. Protein product: CASNGVGTNEKLFF.

A single count supports this clone. V gene TRBV5-5 combines with J gene TRBJ2-5, with 9 bases matching TRBD1. V was clipped by 1 base and J by 0 bases; unmatched bases: 1. Looked up from germline, CDR1 is SGHKS and CDR2 is YYEKEE (reference sequence). The CDR3 is 15 amino acids. The DNA of the CDR3 is TGTGCCAGCAGCTTGACAGGGGGCTACCAAGAGACCCAGTACTTC. Its translation: CASSLTGGYQETQYF. The full variable domain, rest sourced from reference TRBV5-5 and TRBJ2-5, is DAGVTQSPTHLIKTRGQQVTLRCSPISGHKSVSWYQQVLGQGPQFIFQYYEKEERGRGNFPDRFSARQFPNYSSELNVNALLLGDSALYLCASSLTGGYQETQYFGPGTRLLVL.

V and J are TRBV7-2 and TRBJ1-5, with D tentatively TRBD1 (5 bases). Germline V gene sequence: CDR1 SGHTA, CDR2 FQGNSA. Trimming pared 5 bases from V and 0 bases from J, leaving 11 bases between. The CDR3 sequence is 15 residues long. Here the CDR3 reads CASSQGALSNQPQHF. CDR3 coding DNA: TGTGCCAGCAGCCAAGGGGCTCTTAGCAATCAGCCCCAGCATTTT.

The chain couples TRBV12-5 to TRBJ1-1, with TRBD1 as a possible D gene (6 bases). Looked up from germline, CDR1 is LGHNT and CDR2 is FRNRAP. This CDR3 region has 13 residues. Deletions cut 1 base from V and 4 bases from J, with 7 bases between. In nucleotides, the CDR3 is TGTGCTAGTGGTTTGGACAGGGCCACTGAAGCTTTCTTT. This codes for CASGLDRATEAFF.

This clone was seen only a few times. The rearrangement joins TRBV27 to TRBJ1-6; D unresolved. Trimming stripped 4 bases from V and 5 bases from J, with 15 bases between. CDR3 size: 16 residues. Per the germline V gene, CDR1 is MNHEY and CDR2 is SMNVEV (reference sequence). CDR3 amino acids: CASSSPIQANNSPLHF. In nucleotides, the CDR3 is TGTGCCAGCAGTTCACCGATCCAAGCCAATAATTCACCCCTCCACTTT.

The chain employs TRBV7-8 and TRBJ1-3; no clear D. The CDR3 spans 13 residues. The germline V gene has CDR1 SGHVS and CDR2 FQNEAQ. V gave up 6 bases and J gave up 7 bases, with 13 bases separating them. Written as DNA, the CDR3 is TGTGCCAGCAGTTTCCAGGCCATTAACACCATATATTTT. Translating gives CASSFQAINTIYF.

This chain joins TRBV6-6 and TRBJ1-3; D gene ambiguous. Germline loops: CDR1 MNHNY, CDR2 SVGAGI (reference sequence). V was shortened by 8 bases and J by 2 bases, with 10 bases between the two germline ends. The CDR3 contains 13 residues. In DNA form, the CDR3 reads TGTGCCAGCTGGAGGGAAACTGGAAACACCATATATTTT. This sequence encodes CASWRETGNTIYF.

The rearrangement joins TRBV13 to TRBJ2-1; TRBD2 matches at 12 bases. The V gene end was trimmed by 3 bases and the J gene end by 5 bases; junction bases not matched to a gene: 2. CDR3 length equals 15 residues. Per germline, CDR1 PRHDT and CDR2 FYEKMQ (reference sequence). This chain's CDR3 is CASSLGLAGHNEQFF. In DNA form, the CDR3 reads TGTGCCAGCAGCTTGGGACTAGCGGGTCACAATGAGCAGTTCTTC.

The chain joins TRBV5-5 to TRBJ2-5; 10 bases line up with TRBD2. The CDR3 length is 19 residues. Germline V gives CDR1 SGHKS, CDR2 YYEKEE (reference sequence). The V gene end was trimmed by 1 base and the J gene end by 5 bases; junction bases not matched to a gene: 17. This CDR3 reads CASSLKPPSGSLRQETQYF. CDR3 in DNA: TGTGCCAGCAGCTTGAAGCCTCCTAGCGGGAGTTTACGTCAGGAGACCCAGTACTTC.

The rearrangement uses TRBV6-5 and TRBJ1-3; D possibly corresponds to TRBD1 (5 bases). V shed 2 bases and J shed 2 bases, with 13 bases lying between them. CDR1 is MNHEY, CDR2 SVGAGI, per germline. This CDR3 spans 16 amino acids. CDR3 coding DNA: TGTGCCAGCAGTTACGCAGGGCCGGGGGCTGGAAACACCATATATTTT. Its protein product is CASSYAGPGAGNTIYF.

CDR3 residues: CASSLVAGRVYNSPLHF. In DNA form, the CDR3 reads TGTGCCAGCAGTTTGGTAGCGGGGAGGGTGTATAATTCACCCCTCCACTTT. The rearrangement joins TRBV28 to TRBJ1-6, with D uncertain. Germline assignment: CDR1 MDHEN and CDR2 SYDVKM. The CDR3 covers 17 residues. Trimming left V 3 bases short and J 4 bases short, with 16 bases between.

The chain uses TRBV30 and TRBJ2-5; D perhaps matches TRBD2 (6 bases). V was cut by 0 bases and J by 3 bases, with 11 bases left in between. Per germline, CDR1 GTSNPN and CDR2 SVGIG (reference sequence). The CDR3 is 14 residues long. The CDR3 region has the DNA TGTGCCTGGAGTGTTGGGGGGACGGAAGAGACCCAGTACTTC. Protein: CAWSVGGTEETQYF.

The chain couples TRBV19 to TRBJ1-2, with D possibly matching TRBD1 (6 bases). CDR3 length: 14 amino acids. Germline assignment: CDR1 LNHDA and CDR2 SQIVND (reference sequence). V lost 3 bases, J lost 5 bases, and 13 bases lay in between. The CDR3 DNA is TGTGCCAGTAGTATGGAACAGGGAAGGTATGGCTACACCTTC. Protein product: CASSMEQGRYGYTF.

The CDR3 reads CASSLLAGSNTGELFF. As DNA, the CDR3 is TGTGCCAGCAGCTTATTAGCGGGGTCGAACACCGGGGAGCTGTTTTTT. The gene calls are TRBV11-2 and TRBJ2-2, with 8 positions matching TRBD2. The CDR3 is made up of 16 amino acids. Per germline, CDR1 SGHAT and CDR2 FQNNGV. The V and J ends lost 2 bases and 0 bases, in that order; junction bases with no gene match: 2.

The V and J genes are TRBV30 and TRBJ1-1, with D tentatively TRBD1 (5 bases). The CDR3 loop spans 14 amino acids. Trimming took off 4 bases at V and 1 base at J, with 13 bases between the two ends. The germline V gene encodes CDR1 GTSNPN and CDR2 SVGIG (reference sequence). The CDR3 nucleotides are TGTGCCTGGACCCCGGGGACGGAGAACACTGAAGCTTTCTTT. Translation gives CAWTPGTENTEAFF. The full variable domain, its missing parts supplied by reference TRBV30 and TRBJ1-1, is SQTIHQWPATLVQPVGSPLSLECTVEGTSNPNLYWYRQAAGRGLQLLFYSVGIGQISSEVPQNLSASRPQDRQFILSSKKLLLSDSGFYLCAWTPGTENTEAFFGQGTRLTVV.

This rearrangement joins TRBV11-3 to TRBJ1-1, with D unclear. Trimming stripped 2 bases from V and 5 bases from J, with 9 bases between. Looked up from germline, CDR1 is SGHNT and CDR2 is YENEEA. The CDR3 is 13 amino acids. The CDR3, as DNA: TGTGCCAGCAGCTTATATACTGGGACTGAAGCTTTCTTT. This codes for CASSLYTGTEAFF.

This rearrangement joins TRBV30 to TRBJ1-2; D not resolved. The CDR3 is made up of 14 amino acids. Germline V lookup: CDR1 GTSNPN, CDR2 SVGIG (reference sequence). Trimming left V 0 bases short and J 0 bases short, with 8 bases between. This CDR3 is CAWSVGASNYGYTF. The CDR3 DNA follows: TGTGCCTGGAGTGTAGGAGCTTCTAACTATGGCTACACCTTC.

The rearrangement uses TRBV11-2 and TRBJ2-7; 9 bases match TRBD1. Germline V CDR1 and CDR2: SGHAT, FQNNGV. J was trimmed by 5 bases and V by 6 bases; bases with no gene match: 5. This CDR3 contains 13 residues. The CDR3 reads CASRGTGPHEQYF. In DNA form, the CDR3 reads TGTGCCAGCAGAGGGACAGGGCCCCACGAGCAGTACTTC.

The chain combines TRBV5-1 with TRBJ1-1; D ambiguous. This CDR3 has 14 residues. Germline CDR1 reads SGHRS; CDR2 reads YFSETQ. Trimming removed 0 bases from V and 2 bases from J, with 8 bases in between. The CDR3 region has the DNA TGCGCCAGCAGCTTGGGAGGGTTCAACACTGAAGCTTTCTTT. It yields the protein CASSLGGFNTEAFF.

The genes are TRBV6-5 and TRBJ1-2; perhaps TRBD1 as D (5 bases). Germline V gene lookup returns CDR1 MNHEY and CDR2 SVGAGI. This CDR3 is built from 15 residues. Trimming removed 8 bases at V and 4 bases at J, with 20 bases between. The CDR3 loop reads CASYPGSNVGYGYTF. The CDR3 coding sequence is TGTGCCAGCTACCCAGGGTCGAATGTCGGCTATGGCTACACCTTC.

This clone is a singleton in its sample. This rearrangement joins TRBV29-1 to TRBJ2-3; D gene ambiguous. The CDR3 is made up of 13 amino acids. Germline lookup yields CDR1 SQVTM and CDR2 ANQGSEA. V dropped 4 bases and J dropped 2 bases, with 10 bases sitting between them. The CDR3 loop reads CSVAPLNTDTQYF. Written as DNA, the CDR3 is TGCAGCGTTGCCCCTTTGAACACAGATACGCAGTATTTT.

This sequence joins TRBV5-6 and TRBJ1-6; D might be TRBD1 (5 bases). The ends were cut back, 1 base at V and 0 bases at J, with 8 bases in the middle. There are 16 residues in the CDR3. CDR1 is SGHDT, CDR2 YYEEEE, per germline. This CDR3 reads CASSLWGSSYNSPLHF. CDR3 nucleotide sequence: TGTGCCAGCAGCTTGTGGGGCAGCTCCTATAATTCACCCCTCCACTTT.

V usage is TRBV27 and J usage is TRBJ2-2, with a possible D match to TRBD1 (6 bases). The V gene lost 1 base and the J gene lost 0 bases, with 12 bases spanning the gap. The germline V gene encodes CDR1 MNHEY and CDR2 SMNVEV (reference sequence). The CDR3 is 17 amino acids. CDR3 residues: CASSLYGQPANTGELFF. The CDR3, as DNA: TGTGCCAGCAGTTTATACGGACAGCCCGCGAACACCGGGGAGCTGTTTTTT.